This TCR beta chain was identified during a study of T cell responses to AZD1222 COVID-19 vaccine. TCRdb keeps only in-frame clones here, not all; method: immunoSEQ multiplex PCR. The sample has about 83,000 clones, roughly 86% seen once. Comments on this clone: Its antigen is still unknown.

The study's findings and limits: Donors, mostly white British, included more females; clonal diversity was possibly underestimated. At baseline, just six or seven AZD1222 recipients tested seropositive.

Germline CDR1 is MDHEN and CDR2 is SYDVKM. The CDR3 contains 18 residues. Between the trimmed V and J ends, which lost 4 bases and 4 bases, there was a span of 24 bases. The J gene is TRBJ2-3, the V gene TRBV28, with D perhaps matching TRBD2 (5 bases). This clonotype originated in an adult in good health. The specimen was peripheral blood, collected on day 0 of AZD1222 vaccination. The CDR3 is CASSSLFEGGGSADTQYF. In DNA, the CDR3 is TGTGCCAGCAGTTCCCTCTTTGAAGGAGGAGGTAGCGCAGATACGCAGTATTTT.